This T cell receptor (beta chain) was retrieved from a study of T cell responses to AZD1222 COVID-19 vaccine. Points from the study as a whole: Regions left unmutated in variants are reportedly the target of nearly half of spike-specific TCRs. Baseline testing showed seropositivity in only six AZD1222 recipients. A rise in Spike-specific TCR breadth and depth followed two AZD1222 doses.

Trimming left V 0 bases short and J 4 bases short, with 10 bases between. This CDR3 is 15 amino acids long. Germline CDR1 reads SGHRS; CDR2 reads YFSETQ. Assay: immunoSEQ multiplex PCR; the TCRdb copy retains only in-frame clones and omits some. The profile shows 110,000 or so clones, approximately 88% of them singletons. Turning to this clone: No antigen is known for it.

The rearrangement links TRBV5-1 to TRBJ2-2, with D perhaps being TRBD1 or TRBD2 (5 bases each). Material: peripheral blood, obtained 28 days after the second AZD1222 dose. The source of this sequence is an adult who received the AZD1222 COVID-19 vaccine. CDR3 residues: CASSLAGTATGELFF. The CDR3 DNA follows: TGCGCCAGCAGCTTGGCCGGGACGGCCACCGGGGAGCTGTTTTTT. Complete variable domain (other parts from reference TRBV5-1 and TRBJ2-2): KAGVTQTPRYLIKTRGQQVTLSCSPISGHRSVSWYQQTPGQGLQFLFEYFSETQRNKGNFPGRFSGRQFSNSRSEMNVSTLELGDSALYLCASSLAGTATGELFFGEGSRLTVL.